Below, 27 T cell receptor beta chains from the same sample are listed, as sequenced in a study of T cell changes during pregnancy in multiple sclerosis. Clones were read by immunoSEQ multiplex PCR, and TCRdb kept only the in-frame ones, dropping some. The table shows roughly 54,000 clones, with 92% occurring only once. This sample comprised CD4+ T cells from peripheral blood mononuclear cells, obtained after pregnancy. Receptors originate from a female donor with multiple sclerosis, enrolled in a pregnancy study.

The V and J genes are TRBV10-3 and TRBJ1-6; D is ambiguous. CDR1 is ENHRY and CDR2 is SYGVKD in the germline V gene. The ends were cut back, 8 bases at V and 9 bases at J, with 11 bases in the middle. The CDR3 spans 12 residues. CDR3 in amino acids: CAIAGEGSPLHF. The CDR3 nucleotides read TGTGCCATCGCTGGGGAGGGTTCACCCCTCCACTTT.

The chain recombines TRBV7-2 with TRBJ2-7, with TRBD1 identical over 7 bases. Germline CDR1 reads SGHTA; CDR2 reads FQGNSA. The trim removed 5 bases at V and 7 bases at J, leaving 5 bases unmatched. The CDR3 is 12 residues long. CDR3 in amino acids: CASSQTGSEQYF. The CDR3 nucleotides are TGTGCCAGCAGCCAGACAGGGTCTGAGCAGTACTTC.

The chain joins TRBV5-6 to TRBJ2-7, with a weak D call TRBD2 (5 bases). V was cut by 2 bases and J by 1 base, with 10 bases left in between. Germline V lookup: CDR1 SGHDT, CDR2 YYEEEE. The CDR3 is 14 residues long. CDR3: CASSLGGGSYEQYF. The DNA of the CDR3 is TGTGCCAGCAGCTTAGGAGGTGGGTCCTACGAGCAGTACTTC.

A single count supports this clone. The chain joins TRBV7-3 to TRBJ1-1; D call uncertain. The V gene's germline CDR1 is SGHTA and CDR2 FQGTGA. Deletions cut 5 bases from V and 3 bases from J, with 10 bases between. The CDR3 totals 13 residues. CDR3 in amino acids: CASSLGVYTEAFF. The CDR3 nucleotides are TGTGCCAGCAGCCTGGGAGTGTACACTGAAGCTTTCTTT.

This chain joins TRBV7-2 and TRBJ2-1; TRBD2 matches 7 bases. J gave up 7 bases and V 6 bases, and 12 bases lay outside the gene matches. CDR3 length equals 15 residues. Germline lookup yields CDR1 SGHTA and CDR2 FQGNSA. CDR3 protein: CASSLYGLGSNEQFF. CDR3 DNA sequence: TGTGCCAGCAGTCTTTATGGACTAGGGTCTAATGAGCAGTTCTTC.

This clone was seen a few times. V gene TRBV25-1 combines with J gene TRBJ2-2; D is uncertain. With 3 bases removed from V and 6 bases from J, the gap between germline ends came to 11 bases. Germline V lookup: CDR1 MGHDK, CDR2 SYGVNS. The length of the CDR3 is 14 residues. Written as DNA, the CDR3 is TGTGCCAGCAGTGACCCACTTCGGTCCGGGGAGCTGTTTTTT. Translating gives CASSDPLRSGELFF. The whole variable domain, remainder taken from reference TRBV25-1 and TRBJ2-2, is EADIYQTPRYLVIGTGKKITLECSQTMGHDKMYWYQQDPGMELHLIHYSYGVNSTEKGDLSSESTVSRIRTEHFPLTLESARPSHTSQYLCASSDPLRSGELFFGEGSRLTVL.

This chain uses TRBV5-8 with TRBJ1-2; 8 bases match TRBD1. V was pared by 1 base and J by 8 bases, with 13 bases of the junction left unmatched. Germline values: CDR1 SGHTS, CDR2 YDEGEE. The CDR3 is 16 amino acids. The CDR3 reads CASSLRGSTGGKGYTF. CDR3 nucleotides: TGTGCCAGCAGCTTGCGTGGGTCTACAGGGGGGAAGGGCTACACCTTC.

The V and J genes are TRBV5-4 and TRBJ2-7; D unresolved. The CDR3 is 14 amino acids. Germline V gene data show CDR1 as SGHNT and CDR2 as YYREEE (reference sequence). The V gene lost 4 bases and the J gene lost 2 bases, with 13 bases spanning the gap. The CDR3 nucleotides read TGTGCCAGCAGCCCGTCTGAGGCGGCCTACGAGCAGTACTTC. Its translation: CASSPSEAAYEQYF.

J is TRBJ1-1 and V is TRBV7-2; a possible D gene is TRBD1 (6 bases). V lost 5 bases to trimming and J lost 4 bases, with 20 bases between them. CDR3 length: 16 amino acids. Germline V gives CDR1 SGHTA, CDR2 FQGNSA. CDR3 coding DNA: TGTGCCAGCAGCCGACGGGTCTTCACAGGGTCCACTGAAGCTTTCTTT. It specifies CASSRRVFTGSTEAFF.

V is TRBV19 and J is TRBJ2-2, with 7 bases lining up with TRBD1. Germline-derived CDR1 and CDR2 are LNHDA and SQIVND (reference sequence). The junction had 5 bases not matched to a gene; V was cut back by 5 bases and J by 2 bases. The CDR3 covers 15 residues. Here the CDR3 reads CASSETGLNTGELFF. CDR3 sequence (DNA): TGTGCCAGTAGTGAGACAGGGCTCAACACCGGGGAGCTGTTTTTT.

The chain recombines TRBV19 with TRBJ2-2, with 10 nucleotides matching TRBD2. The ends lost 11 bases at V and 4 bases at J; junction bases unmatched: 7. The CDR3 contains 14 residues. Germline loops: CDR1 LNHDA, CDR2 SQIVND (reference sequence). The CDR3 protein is CASIAGGLTGELFF. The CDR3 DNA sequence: TGTGCCTCGATAGCGGGGGGACTCACCGGGGAGCTGTTTTTT.

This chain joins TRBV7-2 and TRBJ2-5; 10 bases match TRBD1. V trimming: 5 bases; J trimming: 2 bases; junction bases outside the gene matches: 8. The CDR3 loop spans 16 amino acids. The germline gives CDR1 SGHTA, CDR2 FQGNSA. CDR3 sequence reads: CASSRDRGAPQETQYF. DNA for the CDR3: TGTGCCAGCAGCCGGGACAGGGGAGCCCCTCAAGAGACCCAGTACTTC.

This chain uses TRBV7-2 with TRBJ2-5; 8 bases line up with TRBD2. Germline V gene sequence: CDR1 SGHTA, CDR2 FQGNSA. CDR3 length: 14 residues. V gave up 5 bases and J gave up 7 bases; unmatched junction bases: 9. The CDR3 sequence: CASSLSGARLTQYF. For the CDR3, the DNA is TGTGCCAGCAGCCTTAGCGGGGCTCGTTTGACCCAGTACTTC. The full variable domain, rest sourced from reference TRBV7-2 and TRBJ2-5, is GAGVSQSPSNKVTEKGKDVELRCDPISGHTALYWYRQSLGQGLEFLIYFQGNSAPDKSGLPSDRFSAERTGGSVSTLTIQRTQQEDSAVYLCASSLSGARLTQYFGPGTRLLVL.

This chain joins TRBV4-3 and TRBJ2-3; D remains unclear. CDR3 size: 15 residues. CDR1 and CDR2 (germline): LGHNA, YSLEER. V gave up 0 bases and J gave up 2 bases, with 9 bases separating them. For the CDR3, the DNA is TGCGCCAGCAGCCAAGATGAGGCGTTCACAGATACGCAGTATTTT. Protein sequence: CASSQDEAFTDTQYF.

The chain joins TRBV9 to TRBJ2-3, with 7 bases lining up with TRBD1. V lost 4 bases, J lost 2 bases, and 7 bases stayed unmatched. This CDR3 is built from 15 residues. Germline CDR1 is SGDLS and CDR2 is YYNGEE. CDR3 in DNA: TGTGCCAGCAGCCCGACAGGGCCCCCCACAGATACGCAGTATTTT. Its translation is CASSPTGPPTDTQYF.

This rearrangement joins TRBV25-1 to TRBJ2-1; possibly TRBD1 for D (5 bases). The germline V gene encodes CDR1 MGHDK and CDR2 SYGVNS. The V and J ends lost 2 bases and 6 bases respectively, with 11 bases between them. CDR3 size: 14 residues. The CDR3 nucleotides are TGTGCCAGCAGTGAACTGGGGCGAGCCAATGAGCAGTTCTTC. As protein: CASSELGRANEQFF.

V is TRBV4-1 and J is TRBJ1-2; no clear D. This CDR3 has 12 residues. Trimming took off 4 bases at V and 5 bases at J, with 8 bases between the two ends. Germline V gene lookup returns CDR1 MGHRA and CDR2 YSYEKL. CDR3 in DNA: TGCGCCAGCAGCCCTAGTGGGTATGGCTACACCTTC. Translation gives CASSPSGYGYTF.

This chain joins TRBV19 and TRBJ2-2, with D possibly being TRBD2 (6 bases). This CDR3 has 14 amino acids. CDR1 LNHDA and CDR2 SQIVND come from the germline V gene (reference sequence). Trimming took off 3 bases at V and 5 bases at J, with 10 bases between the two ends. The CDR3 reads CASSMVLATGELFF. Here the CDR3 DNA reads TGTGCCAGTAGTATGGTACTAGCAACCGGGGAGCTGTTTTTT.

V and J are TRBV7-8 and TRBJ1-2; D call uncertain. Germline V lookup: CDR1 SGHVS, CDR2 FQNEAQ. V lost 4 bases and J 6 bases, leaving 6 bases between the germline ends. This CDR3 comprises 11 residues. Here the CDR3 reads CASSWSDGYTF. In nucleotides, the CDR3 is TGTGCCAGCAGCTGGTCGGATGGCTACACCTTC.

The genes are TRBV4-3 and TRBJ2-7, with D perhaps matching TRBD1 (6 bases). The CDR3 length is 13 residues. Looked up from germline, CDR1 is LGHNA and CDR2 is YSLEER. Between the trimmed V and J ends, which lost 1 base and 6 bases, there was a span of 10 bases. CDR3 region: CASSQVLRGEQYF. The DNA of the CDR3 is TGCGCCAGCAGCCAAGTTCTCAGGGGCGAGCAGTACTTC.

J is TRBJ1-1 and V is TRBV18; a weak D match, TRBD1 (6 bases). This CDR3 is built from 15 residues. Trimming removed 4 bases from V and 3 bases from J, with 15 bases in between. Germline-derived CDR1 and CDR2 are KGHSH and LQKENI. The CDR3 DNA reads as TGTGCCAGCTCACGAGAAACAGGGATTGACACTGAAGCTTTCTTT. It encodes CASSRETGIDTEAFF.

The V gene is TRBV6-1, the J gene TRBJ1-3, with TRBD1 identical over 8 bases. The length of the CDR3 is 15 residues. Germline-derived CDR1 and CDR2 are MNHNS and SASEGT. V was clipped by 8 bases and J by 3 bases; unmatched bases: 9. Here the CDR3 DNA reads TGTGCCAGCCTGGACAGGGTCAGCGGTGGAAACACCATATATTTT. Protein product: CASLDRVSGGNTIYF.

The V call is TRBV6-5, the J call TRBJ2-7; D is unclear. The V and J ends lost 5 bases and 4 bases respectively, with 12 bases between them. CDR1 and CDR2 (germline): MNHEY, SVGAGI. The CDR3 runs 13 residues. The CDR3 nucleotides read TGTGCCAGCAGTCCATTCATCACTTACGAGCAGTACTTC. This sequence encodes CASSPFITYEQYF.

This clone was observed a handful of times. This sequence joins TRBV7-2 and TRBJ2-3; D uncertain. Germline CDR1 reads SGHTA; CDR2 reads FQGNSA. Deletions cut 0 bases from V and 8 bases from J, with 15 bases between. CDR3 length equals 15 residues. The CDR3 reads CASSLARDNAATQYF. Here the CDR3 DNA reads TGTGCCAGCAGCTTAGCGCGCGACAACGCTGCTACGCAGTATTTT. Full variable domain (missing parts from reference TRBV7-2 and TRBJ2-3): GAGVSQSPSNKVTEKGKDVELRCDPISGHTALYWYRQSLGQGLEFLIYFQGNSAPDKSGLPSDRFSAERTGGSVSTLTIQRTQQEDSAVYLCASSLARDNAATQYFGPGTRLTVL.

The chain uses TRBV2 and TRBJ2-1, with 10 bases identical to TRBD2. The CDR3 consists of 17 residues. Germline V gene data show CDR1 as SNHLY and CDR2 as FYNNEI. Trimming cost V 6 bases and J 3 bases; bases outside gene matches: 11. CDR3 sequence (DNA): TGTGCCAGCAGCCGTTTAGCGGGGGGAATGGGCTACAATGAGCAGTTCTTC. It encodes CASSRLAGGMGYNEQFF.

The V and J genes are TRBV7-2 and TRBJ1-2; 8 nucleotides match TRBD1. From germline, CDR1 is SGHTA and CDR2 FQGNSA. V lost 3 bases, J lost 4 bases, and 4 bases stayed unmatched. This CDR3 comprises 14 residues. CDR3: CASSFLGQGYGYTF. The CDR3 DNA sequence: TGTGCCAGCAGCTTTCTAGGACAGGGCTATGGCTACACCTTC.

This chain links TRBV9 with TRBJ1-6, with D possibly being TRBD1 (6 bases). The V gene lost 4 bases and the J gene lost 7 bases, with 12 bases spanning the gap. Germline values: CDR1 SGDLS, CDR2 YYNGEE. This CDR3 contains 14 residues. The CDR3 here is CASSPNRENSPLHF. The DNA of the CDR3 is TGTGCCAGCAGCCCAAACAGGGAGAATTCACCCCTCCACTTT.